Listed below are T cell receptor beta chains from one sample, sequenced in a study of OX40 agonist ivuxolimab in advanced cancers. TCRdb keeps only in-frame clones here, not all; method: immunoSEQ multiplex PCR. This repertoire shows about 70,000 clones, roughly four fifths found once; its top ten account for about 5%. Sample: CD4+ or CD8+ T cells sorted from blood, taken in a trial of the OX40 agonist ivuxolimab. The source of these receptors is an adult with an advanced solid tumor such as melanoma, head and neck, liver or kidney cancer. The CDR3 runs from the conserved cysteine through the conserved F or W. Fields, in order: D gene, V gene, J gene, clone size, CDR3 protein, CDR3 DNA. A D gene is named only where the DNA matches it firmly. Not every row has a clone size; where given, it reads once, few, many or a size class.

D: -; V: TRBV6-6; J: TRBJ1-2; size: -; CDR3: CASSPTGGAYGYTF; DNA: TGTGCCAGCAGCCCCACGGGAGGGGCCTATGGCTACACCTTC
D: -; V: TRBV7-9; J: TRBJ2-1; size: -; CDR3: CASTPRGNVIGEQFF; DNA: TGTGCCAGCACCCCAAGGGGGAACGTTATAGGTGAGCAGTTCTTC
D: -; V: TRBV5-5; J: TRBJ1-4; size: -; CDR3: CASSLGTAGFNEKLFF; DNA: TGTGCCAGCAGCTTGGGGACGGCGGGCTTTAATGAAAAACTGTTTTTT
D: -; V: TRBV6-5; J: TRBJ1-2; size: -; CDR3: CASSSSPRTGRGYTF; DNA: TGTGCCAGCAGTTCCTCTCCGAGGACGGGACGGGGCTACACCTTC
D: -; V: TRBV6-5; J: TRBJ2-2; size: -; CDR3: CASSYSLGSTGELFF; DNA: TGTGCCAGCAGTTACTCGTTGGGGTCAACCGGGGAGCTGTTTTTT
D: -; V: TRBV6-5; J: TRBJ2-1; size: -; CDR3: CASRGRTLGRNEQFF; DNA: TGTGCCAGCAGAGGGAGGACTCTAGGAAGGAATGAGCAGTTCTTC
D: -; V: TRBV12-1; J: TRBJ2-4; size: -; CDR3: CASSWDLRKNIQYF; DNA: TGTGCCAGCAGCTGGGACTTACGGAAAAACATTCAGTACTTC
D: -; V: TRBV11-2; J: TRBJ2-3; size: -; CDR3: CASSFGDTQYF; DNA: TGTGCCAGCAGCTTCGGTGATACGCAGTATTTT
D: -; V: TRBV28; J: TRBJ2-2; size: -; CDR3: CASSLTGELFF; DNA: TGTGCCAGCAGTTTAACCGGGGAGCTGTTTTTT
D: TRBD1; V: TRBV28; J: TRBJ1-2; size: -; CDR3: CASSFWGQGNGYTF; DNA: TGTGCCAGCAGTTTTTGGGGACAGGGGAATGGCTACACCTTC
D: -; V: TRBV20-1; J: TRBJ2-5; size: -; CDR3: CSFMGQETQYF; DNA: TGCAGTTTTATGGGCCAAGAGACCCAGTACTTC
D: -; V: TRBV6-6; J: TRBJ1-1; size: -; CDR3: CASRHGRTGLNTEAFF; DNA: TGTGCCAGCAGGCACGGGCGCACGGGGTTGAACACTGAAGCTTTCTTT
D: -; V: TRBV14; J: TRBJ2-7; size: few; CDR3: CASSQTGSSYEQYF; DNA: TGTGCCAGCAGCCAAACAGGGTCCTCCTACGAGCAGTACTTC
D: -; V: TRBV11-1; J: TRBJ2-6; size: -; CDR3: CASRLGGSGANVLTF; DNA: TGTGCCAGCAGACTCGGGGGCTCTGGGGCCAACGTCCTGACTTTC
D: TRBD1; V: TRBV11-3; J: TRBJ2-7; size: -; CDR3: CASSSTGASYEQYF; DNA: TGTGCCAGCAGCTCCACAGGGGCCTCCTACGAGCAGTACTTC
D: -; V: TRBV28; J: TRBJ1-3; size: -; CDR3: CASSRGNTIYF; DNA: TGTGCCAGCAGTAGGGGAAACACCATATATTTT
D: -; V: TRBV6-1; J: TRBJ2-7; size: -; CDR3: CASSEPQGRGQYF; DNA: TGTGCCAGCAGTGAACCCCAGGGGCGAGGGCAGTACTTC
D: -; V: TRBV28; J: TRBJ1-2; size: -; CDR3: CASSLPGTRVSGYTF; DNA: TGTGCCAGCAGTTTACCCGGGACACGCGTTAGTGGCTACACCTTC
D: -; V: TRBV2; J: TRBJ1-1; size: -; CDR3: CASTGRTEAFF; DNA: TGTGCCAGCACCGGTCGGACTGAAGCTTTCTTT
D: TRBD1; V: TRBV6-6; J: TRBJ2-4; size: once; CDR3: CASSRDRENIQYF; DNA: TGTGCCAGCAGCCGGGACAGAGAAAACATTCAGTACTTC
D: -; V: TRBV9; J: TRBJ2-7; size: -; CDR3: CASSVGQFYEQYF; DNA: TGTGCCAGCAGCGTAGGTCAATTCTACGAGCAGTACTTC
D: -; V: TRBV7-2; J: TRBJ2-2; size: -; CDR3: CASSLAQGGSGELFF; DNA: TGTGCCAGCAGCTTAGCCCAGGGTGGGTCCGGGGAGCTGTTTTTT
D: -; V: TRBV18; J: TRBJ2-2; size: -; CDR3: CASSVSRAGFTGELFF; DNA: TGTGCCAGCTCAGTTAGTCGCGCGGGGTTCACCGGGGAGCTGTTTTTT
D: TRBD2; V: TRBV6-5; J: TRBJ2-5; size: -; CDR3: CASSRTSTSETQYF; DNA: TGTGCCAGCAGTCGGACTAGTACGTCCGAGACCCAGTACTTC
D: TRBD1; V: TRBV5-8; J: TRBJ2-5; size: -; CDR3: CASSPRQGRGQETQYF; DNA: TGTGCCAGCAGCCCGCGACAGGGGAGAGGCCAAGAGACCCAGTACTTC
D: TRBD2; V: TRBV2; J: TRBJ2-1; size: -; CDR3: CASSQGGFPTSDEQFF; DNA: TGTGCCAGCAGTCAGGGAGGGTTCCCCACATCGGATGAGCAGTTCTTC
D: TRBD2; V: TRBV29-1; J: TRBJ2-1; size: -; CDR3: CSVDPSGTRDEQFF; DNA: TGCAGCGTTGACCCTAGCGGGACACGGGATGAGCAGTTCTTC
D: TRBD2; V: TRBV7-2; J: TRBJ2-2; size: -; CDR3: CASMLGLAGGTGELFF; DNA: TGTGCCAGCATGCTCGGACTAGCGGGGGGTACCGGGGAGCTGTTTTTT
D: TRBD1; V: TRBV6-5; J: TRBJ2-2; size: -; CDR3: CASSLRQGNTGELFF; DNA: TGTGCCAGCAGTTTAAGACAGGGGAACACCGGGGAGCTGTTTTTT
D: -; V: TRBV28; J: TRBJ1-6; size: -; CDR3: CASSQGLWKRNSPLHF; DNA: TGTGCCAGCAGTCAAGGTCTCTGGAAAAGGAATTCACCCCTCCACTTT
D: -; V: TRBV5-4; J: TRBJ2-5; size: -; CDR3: CASSLGGVQETQYF; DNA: TGTGCCAGCAGCTTGGGAGGGGTTCAGGAGACCCAGTACTTC
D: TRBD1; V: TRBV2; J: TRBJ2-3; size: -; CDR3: CASSDLGQYTDTQYF; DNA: TGTGCCAGCAGTGATTTGGGACAGTACACAGATACGCAGTATTTT
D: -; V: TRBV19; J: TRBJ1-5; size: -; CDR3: CASSNDQPQHF; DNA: TGTGCCAGTAGTAACGATCAGCCCCAGCATTTT
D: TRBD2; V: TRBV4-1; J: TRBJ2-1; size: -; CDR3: CASSPLYGRVVKNEQFF; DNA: TGCGCCAGCAGCCCTCTTTACGGGAGGGTTGTAAAAAATGAGCAGTTCTTC
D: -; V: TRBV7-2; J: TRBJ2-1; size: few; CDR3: CASSGSTGIHNEQFF; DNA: TGTGCCAGCAGTGGATCAACAGGGATCCACAATGAGCAGTTCTTC
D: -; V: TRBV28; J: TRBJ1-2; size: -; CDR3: CASITARAGAGYTF; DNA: TGTGCCAGCATCACCGCTAGGGCTGGGGCCGGCTACACCTTC
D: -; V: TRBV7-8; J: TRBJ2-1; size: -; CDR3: CASSRTPDRYNEQFF; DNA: TGTGCCAGCAGCCGTACCCCCGACAGGTACAATGAGCAGTTCTTC
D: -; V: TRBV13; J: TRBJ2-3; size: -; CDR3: CASRRGGRNTDTQYF; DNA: TGTGCCAGCAGAAGGGGGGGCAGAAACACAGATACGCAGTATTTT
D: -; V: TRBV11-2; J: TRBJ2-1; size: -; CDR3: CASSLGGWGAYNEQFF; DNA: TGTGCCAGCAGCTTAGGAGGGTGGGGGGCATACAATGAGCAGTTCTTC
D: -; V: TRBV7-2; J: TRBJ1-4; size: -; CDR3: CASSLSGNEKLFF; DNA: TGTGCCAGCAGCTTATCGGGAAACGAAAAACTGTTTTTT
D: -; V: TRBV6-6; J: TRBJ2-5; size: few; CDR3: CAGSPGGDQETQYF; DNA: TGTGCCGGCAGCCCAGGAGGGGATCAAGAGACCCAGTACTTC
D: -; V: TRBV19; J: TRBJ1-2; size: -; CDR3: CASRTANYGYTF; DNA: TGTGCCAGTAGAACAGCTAACTATGGCTACACCTTC
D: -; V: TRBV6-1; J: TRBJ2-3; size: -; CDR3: CASSEFLAGDTQYF; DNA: TGTGCCAGCAGTGAATTTCTAGCCGGGGATACGCAGTATTTT
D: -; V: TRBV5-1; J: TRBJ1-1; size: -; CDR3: CASSLKLAGEAFF; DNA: TGCGCCAGCAGCTTGAAATTGGCAGGCGAAGCTTTCTTT
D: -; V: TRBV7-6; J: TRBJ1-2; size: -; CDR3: CASSLDTGAHHYTF; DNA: TGTGCCAGCAGCTTAGATACAGGAGCCCACCACTACACCTTC
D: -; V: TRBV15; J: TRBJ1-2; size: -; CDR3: CATSRDSFGYTF; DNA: TGTGCCACTAGCAGAGACTCCTTTGGCTACACCTTC
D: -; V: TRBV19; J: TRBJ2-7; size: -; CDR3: CATRGAGDEQYF; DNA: TGTGCCACCCGGGGGGCTGGGGACGAGCAGTACTTC
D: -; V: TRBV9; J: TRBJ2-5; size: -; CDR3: CASSFGSTETQYF; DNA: TGTGCCAGCAGCTTCGGGTCCACGGAGACCCAGTACTTC
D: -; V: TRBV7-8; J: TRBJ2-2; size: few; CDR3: CASSFLSGTNTGELFF; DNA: TGTGCCAGCAGCTTCCTTAGCGGAACGAACACCGGGGAGCTGTTTTTT
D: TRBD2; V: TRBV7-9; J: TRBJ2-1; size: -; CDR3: CASSGLGGSSYNEQFF; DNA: TGTGCCAGCAGCGGCCTCGGCGGGAGCTCCTACAATGAGCAGTTCTTC
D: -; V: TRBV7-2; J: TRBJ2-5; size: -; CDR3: CASSQFRTGQETQYF; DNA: TGTGCCAGCAGCCAATTTCGGACGGGACAAGAGACCCAGTACTTC
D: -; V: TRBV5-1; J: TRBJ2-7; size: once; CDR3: CASSPQGTSYEQYF; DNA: TGCGCCAGCAGCCCGCAGGGGACATCCTACGAGCAGTACTTC
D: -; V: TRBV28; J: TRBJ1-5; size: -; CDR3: CASSTYSNQPQHF; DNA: TGTGCCAGCAGTACGTATAGCAATCAGCCCCAGCATTTT
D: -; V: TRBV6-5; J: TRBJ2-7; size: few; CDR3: CASSYSGRAMNEQYF; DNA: TGTGCCAGCAGTTACTCTGGCCGTGCTATGAACGAGCAGTACTTC
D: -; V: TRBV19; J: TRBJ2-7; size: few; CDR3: CASSPGGWSYEQYF; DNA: TGTGCCAGTAGTCCTGGGGGATGGTCCTACGAGCAGTACTTC
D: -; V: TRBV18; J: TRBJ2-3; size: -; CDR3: CASSPVTDTQYF; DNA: TGTGCCAGCTCACCCGTCACAGATACGCAGTATTTT
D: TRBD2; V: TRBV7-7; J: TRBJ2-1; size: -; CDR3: CASSLGLAGPNEQFF; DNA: TGTGCCAGCAGCTTAGGGCTAGCGGGGCCAAATGAGCAGTTCTTC
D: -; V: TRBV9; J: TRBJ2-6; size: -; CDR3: CASSVVPGVNSGANVLTF; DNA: TGTGCCAGCAGCGTAGTTCCGGGGGTTAACTCTGGGGCCAACGTCCTGACTTTC
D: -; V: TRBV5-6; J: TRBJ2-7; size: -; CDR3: CASSLLELGYEQYF; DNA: TGTGCCAGCAGCTTGTTGGAACTAGGCTACGAGCAGTACTTC
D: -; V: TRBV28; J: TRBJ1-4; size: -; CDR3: CASSSPIATNEKLFF; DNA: TGTGCCAGCAGTTCCCCCATCGCAACTAATGAAAAACTGTTTTTT